The clone carrying this T cell receptor beta chain was recorded at least ten times. These data are taken from a study of regulatory T cells in long-lasting Graves disease. Researchers made TCR beta libraries by using iRepertoire HTBI primers and running Arm-PCR on CDR3 regions. One entry per CDR3 protein, called by TCRdb with MiXCR from the multiplex PCR reads. The profile covers approximately 350,000 distinct CDR3 sequences, with 23% appearing a single time and less than 30% taken by the ten largest. This CDR3 comprises 15 residues. V lost 4 bases and J 5 bases, leaving 18 bases between the germline ends. Per germline, CDR1 SGHTA and CDR2 FQGTGA. Time point of the sample: persistent/refractory GD, antithyroid drugs over 5 years with positive TRAb. PBMC-derived RNA was used for the TCR library. An endocrinology department located in Xi'an, China, was where the patients came from.

The V gene is TRBV7-3, the J gene TRBJ2-7; tentative D call: TRBD1 (5 bases). The specimen was peripheral blood mononuclear cells (PBMCs), collected when the disease was refractory, from a patient treated with antithyroid drugs. This TCR was recovered from a woman in her thirties or forties with Graves disease. The CDR3 DNA reads TGTGCCAGCAGCTCCGCCATAGGGGCGCTTGACGAGCAGTACTTC. Its protein is CASSSAIGALDEQYF.